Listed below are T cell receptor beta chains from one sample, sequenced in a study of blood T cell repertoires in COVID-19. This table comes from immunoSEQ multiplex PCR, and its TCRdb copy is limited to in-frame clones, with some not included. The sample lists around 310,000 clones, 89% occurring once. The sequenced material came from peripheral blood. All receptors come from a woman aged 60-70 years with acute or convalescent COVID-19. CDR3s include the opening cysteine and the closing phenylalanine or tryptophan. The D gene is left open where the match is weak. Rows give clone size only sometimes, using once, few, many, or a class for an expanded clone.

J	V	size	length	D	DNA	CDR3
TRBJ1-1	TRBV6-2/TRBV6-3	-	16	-	TGTGCCAGCAGTTACCCACGGGTTCCTGAGATGGCTGAAGCTTTCTTT	CASSYPRVPEMAEAFF
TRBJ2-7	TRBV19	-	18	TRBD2	TGTGCCAGTAGTAACCCGGGACTAGCGGGAGAAAAGGGCTACGAGCAGTACTTC	CASSNPGLAGEKGYEQYF
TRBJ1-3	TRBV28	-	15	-	TGTGCCTCCCGTTGGCAGGGAAGGACTGGAAACACCATATATTTT	CASRWQGRTGNTIYF
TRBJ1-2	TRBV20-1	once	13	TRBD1	TGCAGTGCTAGTGCGGACAGGTCTTTTGGCTACACCTTC	CSASADRSFGYTF
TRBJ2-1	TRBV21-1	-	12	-	TGTGCCAGCAGCAAAGGTAGTCATGAGCAGTTCTTC	CASSKGSHEQFF
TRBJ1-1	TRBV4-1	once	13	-	TGCGCCAGCAGCCGAGCTATGTCGGCTGAAGCTTTCTTT	CASSRAMSAEAFF
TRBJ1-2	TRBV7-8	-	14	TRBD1	TGTGCCAGCAGCGACCCAGGGGGCGGCTATGGCTACACCTTC	CASSDPGGGYGYTF
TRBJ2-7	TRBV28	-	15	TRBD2	TGTGCCAGCAGTGCCCCTCTAGCGGGAGTAGGCGAGCAGTACTTC	CASSAPLAGVGEQYF
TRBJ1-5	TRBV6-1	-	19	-	TGTGCCAGCAGTGAAGGTGGATCTTATAGGGGTGGAAGCAATCAGCCCCAGCATTTT	CASSEGGSYRGGSNQPQHF
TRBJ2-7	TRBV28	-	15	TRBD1	TGTGCCAGCAGCTTACAGGGGTCCTTATCCTACGAGCAGTACTTC	CASSLQGSLSYEQYF
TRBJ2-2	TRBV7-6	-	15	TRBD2	TGTGCCAGCAGCTCGACTAGCGGGAGGAACGGGGAGCTGTTTTTT	CASSSTSGRNGELFF
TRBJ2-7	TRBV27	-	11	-	TGTGCCAGCAGTCAGGGCTACGAGCAGTACTTC	CASSQGYEQYF
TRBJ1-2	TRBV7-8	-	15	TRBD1	TGTGCCAGCAGCTTAGGGACAGGGGAGGACTATGGCTACACCTTC	CASSLGTGEDYGYTF
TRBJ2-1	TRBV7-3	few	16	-	TGTGCCAGCAGCTCACTCAGGGGGGATTCCTACAATGAGCAGTTCTTC	CASSSLRGDSYNEQFF
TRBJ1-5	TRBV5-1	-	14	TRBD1	TGCGCCAGCAGCCTGGACAGGGGTGGTCAGCCCCAGCATTTT	CASSLDRGGQPQHF